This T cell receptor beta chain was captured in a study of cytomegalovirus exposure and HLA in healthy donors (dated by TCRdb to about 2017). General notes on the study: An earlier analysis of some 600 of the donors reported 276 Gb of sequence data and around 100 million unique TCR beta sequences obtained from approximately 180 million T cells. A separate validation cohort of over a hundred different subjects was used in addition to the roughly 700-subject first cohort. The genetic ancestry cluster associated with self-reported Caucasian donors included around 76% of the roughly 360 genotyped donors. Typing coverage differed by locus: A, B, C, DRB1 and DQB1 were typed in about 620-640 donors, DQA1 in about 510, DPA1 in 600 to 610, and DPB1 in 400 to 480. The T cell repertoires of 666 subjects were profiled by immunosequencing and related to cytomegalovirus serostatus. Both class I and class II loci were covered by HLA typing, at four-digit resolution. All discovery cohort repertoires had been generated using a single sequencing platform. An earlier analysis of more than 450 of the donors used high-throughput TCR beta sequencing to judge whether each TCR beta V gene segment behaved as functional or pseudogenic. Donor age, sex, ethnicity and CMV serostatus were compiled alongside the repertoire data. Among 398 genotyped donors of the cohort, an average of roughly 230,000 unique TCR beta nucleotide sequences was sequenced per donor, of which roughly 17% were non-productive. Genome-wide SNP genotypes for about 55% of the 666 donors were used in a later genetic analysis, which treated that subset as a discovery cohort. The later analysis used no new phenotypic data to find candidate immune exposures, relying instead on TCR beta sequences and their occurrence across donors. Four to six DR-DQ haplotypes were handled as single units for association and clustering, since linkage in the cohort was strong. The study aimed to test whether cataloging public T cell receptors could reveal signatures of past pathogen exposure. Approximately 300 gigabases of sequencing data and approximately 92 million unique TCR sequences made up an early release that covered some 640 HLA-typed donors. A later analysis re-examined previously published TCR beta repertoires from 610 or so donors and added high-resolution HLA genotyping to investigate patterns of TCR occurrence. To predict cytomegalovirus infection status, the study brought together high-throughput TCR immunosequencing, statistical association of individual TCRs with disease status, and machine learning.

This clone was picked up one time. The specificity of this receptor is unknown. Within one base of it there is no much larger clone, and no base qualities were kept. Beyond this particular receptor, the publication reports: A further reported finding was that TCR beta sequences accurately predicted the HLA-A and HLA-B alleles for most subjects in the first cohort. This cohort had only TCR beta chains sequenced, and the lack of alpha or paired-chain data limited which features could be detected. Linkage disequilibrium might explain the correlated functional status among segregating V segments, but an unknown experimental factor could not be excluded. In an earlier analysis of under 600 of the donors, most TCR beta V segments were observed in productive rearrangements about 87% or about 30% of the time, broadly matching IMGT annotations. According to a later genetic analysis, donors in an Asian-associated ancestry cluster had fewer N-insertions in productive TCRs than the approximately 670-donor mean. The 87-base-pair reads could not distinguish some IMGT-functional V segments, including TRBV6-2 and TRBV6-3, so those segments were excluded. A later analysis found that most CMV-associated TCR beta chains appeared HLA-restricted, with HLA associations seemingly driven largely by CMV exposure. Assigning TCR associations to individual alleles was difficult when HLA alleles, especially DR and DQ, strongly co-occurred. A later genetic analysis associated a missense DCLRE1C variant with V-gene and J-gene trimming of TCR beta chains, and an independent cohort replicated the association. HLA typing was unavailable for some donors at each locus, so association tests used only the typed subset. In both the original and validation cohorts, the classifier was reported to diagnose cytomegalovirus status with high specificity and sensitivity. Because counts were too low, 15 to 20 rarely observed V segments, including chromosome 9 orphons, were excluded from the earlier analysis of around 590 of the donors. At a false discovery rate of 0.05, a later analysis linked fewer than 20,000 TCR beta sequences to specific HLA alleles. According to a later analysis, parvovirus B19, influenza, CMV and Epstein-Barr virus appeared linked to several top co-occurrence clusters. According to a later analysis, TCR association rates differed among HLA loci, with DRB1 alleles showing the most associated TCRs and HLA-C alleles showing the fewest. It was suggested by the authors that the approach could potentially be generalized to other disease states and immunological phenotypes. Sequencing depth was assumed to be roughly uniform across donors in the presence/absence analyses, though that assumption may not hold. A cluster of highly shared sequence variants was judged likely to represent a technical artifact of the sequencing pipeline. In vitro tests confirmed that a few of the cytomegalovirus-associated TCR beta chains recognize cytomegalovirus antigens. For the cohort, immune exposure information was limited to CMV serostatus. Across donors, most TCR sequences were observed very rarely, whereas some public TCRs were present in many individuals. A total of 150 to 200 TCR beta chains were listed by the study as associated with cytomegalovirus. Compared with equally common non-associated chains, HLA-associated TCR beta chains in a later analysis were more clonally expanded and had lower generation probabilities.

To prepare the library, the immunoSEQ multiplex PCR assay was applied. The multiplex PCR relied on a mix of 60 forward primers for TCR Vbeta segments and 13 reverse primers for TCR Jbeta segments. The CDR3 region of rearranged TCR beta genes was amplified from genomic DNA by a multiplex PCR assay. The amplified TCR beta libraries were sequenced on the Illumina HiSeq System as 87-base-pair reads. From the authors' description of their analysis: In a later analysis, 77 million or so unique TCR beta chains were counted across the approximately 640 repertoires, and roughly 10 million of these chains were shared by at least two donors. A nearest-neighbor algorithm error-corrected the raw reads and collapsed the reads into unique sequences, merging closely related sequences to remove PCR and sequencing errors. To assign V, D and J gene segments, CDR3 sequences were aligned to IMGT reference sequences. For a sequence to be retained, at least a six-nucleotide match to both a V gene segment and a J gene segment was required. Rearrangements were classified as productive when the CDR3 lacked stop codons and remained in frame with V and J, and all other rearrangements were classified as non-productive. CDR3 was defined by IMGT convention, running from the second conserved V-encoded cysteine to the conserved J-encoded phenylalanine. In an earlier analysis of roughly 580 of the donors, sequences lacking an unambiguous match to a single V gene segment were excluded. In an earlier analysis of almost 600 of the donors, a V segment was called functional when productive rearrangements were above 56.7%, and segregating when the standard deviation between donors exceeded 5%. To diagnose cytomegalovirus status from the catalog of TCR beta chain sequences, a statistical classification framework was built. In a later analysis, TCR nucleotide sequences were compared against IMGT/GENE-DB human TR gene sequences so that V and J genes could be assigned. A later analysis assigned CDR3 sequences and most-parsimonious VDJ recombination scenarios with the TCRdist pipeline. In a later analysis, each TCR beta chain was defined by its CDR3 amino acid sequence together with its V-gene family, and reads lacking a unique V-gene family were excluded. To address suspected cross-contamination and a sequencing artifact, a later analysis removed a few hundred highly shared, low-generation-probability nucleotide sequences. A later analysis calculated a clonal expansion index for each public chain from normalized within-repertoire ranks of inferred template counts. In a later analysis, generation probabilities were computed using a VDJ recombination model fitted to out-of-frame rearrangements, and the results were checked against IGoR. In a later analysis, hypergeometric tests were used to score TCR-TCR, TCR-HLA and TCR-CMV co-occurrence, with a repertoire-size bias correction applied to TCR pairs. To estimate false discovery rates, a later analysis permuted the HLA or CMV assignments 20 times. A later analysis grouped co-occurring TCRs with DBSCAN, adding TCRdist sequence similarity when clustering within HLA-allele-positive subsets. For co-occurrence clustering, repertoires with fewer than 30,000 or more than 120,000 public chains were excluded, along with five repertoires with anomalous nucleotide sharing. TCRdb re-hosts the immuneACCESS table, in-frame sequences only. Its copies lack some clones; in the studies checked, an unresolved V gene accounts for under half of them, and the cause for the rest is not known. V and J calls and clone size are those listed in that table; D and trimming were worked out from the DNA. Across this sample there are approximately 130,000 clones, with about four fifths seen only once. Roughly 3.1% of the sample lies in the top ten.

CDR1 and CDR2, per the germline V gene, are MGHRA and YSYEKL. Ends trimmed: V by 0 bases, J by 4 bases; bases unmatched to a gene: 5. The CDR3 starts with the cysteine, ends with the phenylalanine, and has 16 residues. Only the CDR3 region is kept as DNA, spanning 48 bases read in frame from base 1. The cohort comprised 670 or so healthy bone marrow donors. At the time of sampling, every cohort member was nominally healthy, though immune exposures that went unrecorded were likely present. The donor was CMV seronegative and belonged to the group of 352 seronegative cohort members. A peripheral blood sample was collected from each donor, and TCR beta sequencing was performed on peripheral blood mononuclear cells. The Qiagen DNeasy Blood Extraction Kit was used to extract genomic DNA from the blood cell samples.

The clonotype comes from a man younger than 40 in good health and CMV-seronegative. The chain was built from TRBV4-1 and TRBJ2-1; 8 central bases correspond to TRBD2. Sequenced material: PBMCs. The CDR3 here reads CASSQDAASGYNEQFF. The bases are TGCGCCAGCAGCCAAGATGCGGCTAGCGGGTACAATGAGCAGTTCTTC.